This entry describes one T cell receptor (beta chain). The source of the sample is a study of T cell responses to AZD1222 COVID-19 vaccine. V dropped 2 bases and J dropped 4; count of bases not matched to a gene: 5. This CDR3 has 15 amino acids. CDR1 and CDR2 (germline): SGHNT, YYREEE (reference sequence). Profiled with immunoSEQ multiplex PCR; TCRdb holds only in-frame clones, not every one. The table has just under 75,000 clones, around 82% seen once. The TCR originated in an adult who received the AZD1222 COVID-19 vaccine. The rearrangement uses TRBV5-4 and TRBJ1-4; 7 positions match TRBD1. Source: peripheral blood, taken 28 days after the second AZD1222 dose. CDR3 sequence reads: CASSLKQGINEKLFF. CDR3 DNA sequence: TGTGCCAGCAGCTTAAAACAGGGGATTAATGAAAAACTGTTTTTT.